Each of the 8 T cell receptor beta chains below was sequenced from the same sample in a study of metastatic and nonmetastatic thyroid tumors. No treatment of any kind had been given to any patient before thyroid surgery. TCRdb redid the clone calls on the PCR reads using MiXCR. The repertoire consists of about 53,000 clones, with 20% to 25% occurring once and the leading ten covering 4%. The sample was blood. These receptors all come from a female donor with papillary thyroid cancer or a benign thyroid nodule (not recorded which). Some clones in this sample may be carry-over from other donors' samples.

The CDR3 bases are TGTGCCAGCAATCCAGGGGCTCTGGATAGCTCCGAGCAGTACTTC. It is translated as CASNPGALDSSEQYF. This chain uses TRBV28 with TRBJ2-7; the D gene is possibly TRBD1 (6 bases). The germline CDR1 and CDR2 sequences are MDHEN and SYDVKM. The CDR3 is 15 amino acids. V was trimmed by 7 bases and J by 6 bases, leaving 22 bases between them.

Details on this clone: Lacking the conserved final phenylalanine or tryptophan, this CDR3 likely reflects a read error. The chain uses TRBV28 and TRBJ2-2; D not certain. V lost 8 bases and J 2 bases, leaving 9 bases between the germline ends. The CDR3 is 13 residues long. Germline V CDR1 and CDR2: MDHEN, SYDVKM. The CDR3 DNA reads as TGTGCCAGCCAAATGTGTAACACCGGGGAGCTGTTTTTA. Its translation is CASQMCNTGELFL.

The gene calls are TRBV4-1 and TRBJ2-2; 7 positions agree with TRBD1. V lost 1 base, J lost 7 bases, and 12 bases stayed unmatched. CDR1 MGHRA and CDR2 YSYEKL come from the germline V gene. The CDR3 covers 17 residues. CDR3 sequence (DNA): TGCGCCAGCAGCCAAGGGTGGGTAGAGGGGGCTAGCGGGGAGCTGTTTTTT. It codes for CASSQGWVEGASGELFF.

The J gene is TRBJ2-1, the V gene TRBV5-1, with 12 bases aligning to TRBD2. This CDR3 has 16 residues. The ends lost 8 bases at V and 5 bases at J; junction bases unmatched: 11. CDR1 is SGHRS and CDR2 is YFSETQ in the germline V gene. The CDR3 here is CARILITSGRHNEQFF. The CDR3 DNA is TGCGCCAGAATCTTGATCACTAGCGGGAGGCACAATGAGCAGTTCTTC.

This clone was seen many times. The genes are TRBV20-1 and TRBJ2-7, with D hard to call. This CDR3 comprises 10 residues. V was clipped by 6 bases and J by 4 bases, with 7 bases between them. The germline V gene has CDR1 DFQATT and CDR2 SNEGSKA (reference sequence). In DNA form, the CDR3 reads TGCAGTGCCACCGGGTACGAGCAGTACTTC. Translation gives CSATGYEQYF.

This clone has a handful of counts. DNA for the CDR3: TGTGCCAGCAGTTCTATAGGACGGTACACTGAAGCTTTCTTT. It encodes CASSSIGRYTEAFF. This chain connects TRBV27 to TRBJ1-1; D gene ambiguous. The CDR3 is 14 amino acids. Germline CDR1 is MNHEY and CDR2 is SMNVEV (reference sequence). V was cut by 4 bases and J by 3 bases, with 12 bases left in between.

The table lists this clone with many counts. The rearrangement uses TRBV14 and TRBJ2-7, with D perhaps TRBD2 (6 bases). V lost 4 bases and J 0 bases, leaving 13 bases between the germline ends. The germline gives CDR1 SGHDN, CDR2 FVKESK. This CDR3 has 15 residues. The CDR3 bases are TGTGCCAGCAGCCTACGGGACTTTAGCTCCTACGAGCAGTACTTC. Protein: CASSLRDFSSYEQYF. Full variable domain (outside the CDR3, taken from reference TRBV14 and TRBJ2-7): EAGVTQFPSHSVIEKGQTVTLRCDPISGHDNLYWYRRVMGKEIKFLLHFVKESKQDESGMPNNRFLAERTGGTYSTLKVQPAELEDSGVYFCASSLRDFSSYEQYFGPGTRLTVT.

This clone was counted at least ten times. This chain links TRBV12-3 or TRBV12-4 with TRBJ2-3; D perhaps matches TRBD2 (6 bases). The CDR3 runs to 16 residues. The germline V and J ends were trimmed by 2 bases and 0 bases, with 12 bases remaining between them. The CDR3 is CASSLMVSGSTDTQYF. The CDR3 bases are TGTGCCAGCAGTTTAATGGTTAGCGGAAGCACAGATACGCAGTATTTT.